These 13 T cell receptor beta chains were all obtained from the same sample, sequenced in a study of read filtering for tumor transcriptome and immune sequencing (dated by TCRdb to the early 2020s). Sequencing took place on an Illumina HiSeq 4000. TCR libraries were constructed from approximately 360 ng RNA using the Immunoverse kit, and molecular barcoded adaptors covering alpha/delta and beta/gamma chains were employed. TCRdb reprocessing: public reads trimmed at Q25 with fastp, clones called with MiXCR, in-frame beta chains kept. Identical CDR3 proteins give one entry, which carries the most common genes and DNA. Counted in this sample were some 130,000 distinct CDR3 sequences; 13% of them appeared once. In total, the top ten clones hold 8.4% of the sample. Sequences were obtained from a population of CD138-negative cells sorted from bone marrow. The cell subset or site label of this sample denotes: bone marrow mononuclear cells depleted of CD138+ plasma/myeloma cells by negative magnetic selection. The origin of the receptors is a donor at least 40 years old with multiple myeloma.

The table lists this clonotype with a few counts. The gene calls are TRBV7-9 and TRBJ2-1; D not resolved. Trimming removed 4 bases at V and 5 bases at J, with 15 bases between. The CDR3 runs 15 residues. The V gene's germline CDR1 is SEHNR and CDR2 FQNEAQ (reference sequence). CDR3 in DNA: TGTGCCAGCAGCTCGCAAAGGAGTTTGGACAATGAGCAGTTCTTC. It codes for CASSSQRSLDNEQFF.

The DNA of the CDR3 is TGCAGTGCTAGAAACCCGGTGGCAGGGGAAAATTCTAACTATGGCTACACCTTC. It specifies CSARNPVAGENSNYGYTF. The V call is TRBV20-1, the J call TRBJ1-2, with D possibly being TRBD1 (6 bases). Germline CDR1 reads DFQATT; CDR2 reads SNEGSKA (reference sequence). The V end was cut by 2 bases, the J end by 0 bases, with 22 bases between. This CDR3 spans 18 amino acids.

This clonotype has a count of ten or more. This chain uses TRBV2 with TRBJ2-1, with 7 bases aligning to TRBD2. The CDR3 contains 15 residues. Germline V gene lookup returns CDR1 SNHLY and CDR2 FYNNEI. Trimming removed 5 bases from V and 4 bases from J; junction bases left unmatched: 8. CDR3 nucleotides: TGTGCCAGCAGTATGCCGACTAGCTATTACAATGAGCAGTTCTTC. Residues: CASSMPTSYYNEQFF.

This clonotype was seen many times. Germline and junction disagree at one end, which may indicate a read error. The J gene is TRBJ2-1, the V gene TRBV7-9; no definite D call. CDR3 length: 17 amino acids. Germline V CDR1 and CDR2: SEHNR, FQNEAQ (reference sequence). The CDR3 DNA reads TGTGCCAGTAGCTTCACCACGGGCGGCAGCTCCTACAATGAGCAGTTCTTC. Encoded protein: CASSFTTGGSSYNEQFF. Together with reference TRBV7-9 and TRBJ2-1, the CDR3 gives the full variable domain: DTGVSQNPRHKITKRGQNVTFRCDPISEHNRLYWYRQTLGQGPEFLTYFQNEAQLEKSRLLSDRFSAERPKGSFSTLEIQRTEQGDSAMYLCASSFTTGGSSYNEQFFGPGTRLTVL.

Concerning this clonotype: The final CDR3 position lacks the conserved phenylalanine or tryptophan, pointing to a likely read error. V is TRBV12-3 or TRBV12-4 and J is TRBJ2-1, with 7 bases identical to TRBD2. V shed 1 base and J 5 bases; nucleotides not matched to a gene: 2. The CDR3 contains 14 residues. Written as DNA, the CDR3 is TGTGCCAGCAGTTTAGGGCTAGCGGACAATGAGCAGTTCTCC. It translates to CASSLGLADNEQFS.

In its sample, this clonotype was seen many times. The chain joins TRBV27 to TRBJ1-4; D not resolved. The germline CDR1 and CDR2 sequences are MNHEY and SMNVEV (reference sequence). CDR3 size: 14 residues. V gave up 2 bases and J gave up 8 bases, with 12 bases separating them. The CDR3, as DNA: TGTGCCAGCAGTTTAGTTCTCTCGGGAGAAAAACTGTTTTTT. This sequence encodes CASSLVLSGEKLFF. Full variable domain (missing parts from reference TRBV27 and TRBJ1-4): EAQVTQNPRYLITVTGKKLTVTCSQNMNHEYMSWYRQDPGLGLRQIYYSMNVEVTDKGDVPEGYKVSRKEKRNFPLILESPSPNQTSLYFCASSLVLSGEKLFFGSGTQLSVL.

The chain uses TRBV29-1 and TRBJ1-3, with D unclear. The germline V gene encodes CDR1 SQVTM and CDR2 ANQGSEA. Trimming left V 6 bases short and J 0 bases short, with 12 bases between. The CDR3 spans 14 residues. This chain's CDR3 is CSVWQVSSGNTIYF. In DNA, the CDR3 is TGCAGCGTCTGGCAGGTATCCTCTGGAAACACCATATATTTT. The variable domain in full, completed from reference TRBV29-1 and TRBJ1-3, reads SAVISQKPSRDICQRGTSLTIQCQVDSQVTMMFWYRQQPGQSLTLIATANQGSEATYESGFVIDKFPISRPNLTFSTLTVSNMSPEDSSIYLCSVWQVSSGNTIYFGEGSWLTVV.

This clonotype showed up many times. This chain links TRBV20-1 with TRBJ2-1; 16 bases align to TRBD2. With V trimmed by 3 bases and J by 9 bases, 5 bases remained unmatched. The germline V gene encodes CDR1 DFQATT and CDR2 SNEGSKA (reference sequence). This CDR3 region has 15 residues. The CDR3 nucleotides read TGCAGTGCTAGGGGGACTAGCGGGAGGGGAGGTGAGCAGTTCTTC. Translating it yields CSARGTSGRGGEQFF.

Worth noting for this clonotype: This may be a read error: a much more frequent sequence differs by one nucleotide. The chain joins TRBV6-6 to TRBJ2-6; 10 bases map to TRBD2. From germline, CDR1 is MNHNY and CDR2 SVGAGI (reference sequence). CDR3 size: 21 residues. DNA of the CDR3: TGTGCCGGCAGTTACCCATCTCGAGGACTAGCGGTTTCCTCTGGGGCCAACGTCCTGACTTTC. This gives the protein CAGSYPSRGLAVSSGANVLTF.

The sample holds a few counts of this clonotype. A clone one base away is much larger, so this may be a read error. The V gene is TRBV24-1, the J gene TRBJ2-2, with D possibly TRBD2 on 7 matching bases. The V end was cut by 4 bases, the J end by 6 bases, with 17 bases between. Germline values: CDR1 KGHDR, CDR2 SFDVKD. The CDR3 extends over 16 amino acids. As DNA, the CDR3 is TGTGCCACCAGTGAAACAGGGAGGGGTAACGCCGGGGAGCTGTTTTTT. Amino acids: CATSETGRGNAGELFF.

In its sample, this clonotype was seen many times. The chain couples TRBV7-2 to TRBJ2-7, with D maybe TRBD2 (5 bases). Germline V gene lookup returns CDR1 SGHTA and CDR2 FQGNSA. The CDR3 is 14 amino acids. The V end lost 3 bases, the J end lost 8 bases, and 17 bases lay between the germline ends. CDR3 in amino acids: CASSFARDSRQQYF. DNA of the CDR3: TGTGCCAGCAGCTTCGCCCGGGATTCCCGCCAGCAGTACTTC.

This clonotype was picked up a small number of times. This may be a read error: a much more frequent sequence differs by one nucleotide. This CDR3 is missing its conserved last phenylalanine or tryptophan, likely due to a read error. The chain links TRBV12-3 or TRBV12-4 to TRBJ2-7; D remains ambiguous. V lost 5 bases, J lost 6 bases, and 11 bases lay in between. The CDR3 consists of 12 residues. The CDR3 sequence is CASSTAGFEQYL. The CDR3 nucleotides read TGTGCCAGCAGTACCGCAGGATTCGAGCAGTACCTC.

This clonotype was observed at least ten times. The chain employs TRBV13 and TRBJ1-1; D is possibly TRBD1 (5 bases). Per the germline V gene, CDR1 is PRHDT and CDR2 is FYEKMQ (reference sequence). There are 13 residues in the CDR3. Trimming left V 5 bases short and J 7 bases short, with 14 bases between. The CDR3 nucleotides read TGTGCCAGCAGCCCAGACAGTTCTTTTGAAGCTTTCTTT. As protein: CASSPDSSFEAFF. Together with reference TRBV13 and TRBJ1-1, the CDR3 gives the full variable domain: AAGVIQSPRHLIKEKRETATLKCYPIPRHDTVYWYQQGPGQDPQFLISFYEKMQSDKGSIPDRFSAQQFSDYHSELNMSSLELGDSALYFCASSPDSSFEAFFGQGTRLTVV.